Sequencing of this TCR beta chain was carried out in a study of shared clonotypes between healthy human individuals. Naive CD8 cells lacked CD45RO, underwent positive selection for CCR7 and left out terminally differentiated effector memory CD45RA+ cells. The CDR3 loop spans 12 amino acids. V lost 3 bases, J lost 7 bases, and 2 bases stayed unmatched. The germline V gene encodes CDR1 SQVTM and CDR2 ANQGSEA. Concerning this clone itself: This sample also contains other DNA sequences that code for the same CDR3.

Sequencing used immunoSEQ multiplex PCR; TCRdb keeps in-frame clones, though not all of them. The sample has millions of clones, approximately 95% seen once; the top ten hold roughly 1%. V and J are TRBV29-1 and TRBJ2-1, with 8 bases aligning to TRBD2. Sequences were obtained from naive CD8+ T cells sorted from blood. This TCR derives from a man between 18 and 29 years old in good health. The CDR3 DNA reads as TGCAGCGTTGACCGGGGGGGGAATGAGCAGTTCTTC. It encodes CSVDRGGNEQFF.